This TCR beta chain was captured in a study of blood T cell repertoires in COVID-19. Germline CDR1 LNHDA, CDR2 SQIVND (reference sequence). This CDR3 region has 16 residues. Trimming stripped 1 base from V and 4 bases from J, with 14 bases between. Some clones are missing from TCRdb's copy, which holds only in-frame ones; the method was immunoSEQ multiplex PCR. Of about 180,000 clones in the sample, about 86% were seen once. Sequenced material: peripheral blood. This TCR came from a man in his 70s with active or convalescent COVID-19. The chain couples TRBV19 to TRBJ2-1; weak D call: TRBD2 (5 bases). In DNA form, the CDR3 reads TGTGCCAGTAGTATAGTGGAGGCGGCCTTTTACAATGAGCAGTTCTTC. Translation gives CASSIVEAAFYNEQFF.